What follows are 5 T cell receptor beta chains derived from one specimen sequenced in a study of blood T cells in healthy people across ages. Together with a sample-barcoded 5' primer, a J-beta primer mix was included in a second PCR lasting roughly 6 to 12 cycles. TCRdb redid the calling of the 5' RACE reads with MiXCR, one entry per CDR3 protein. The sample yields about 1.4 million distinct CDR3 sequences, approximately 60% seen once. The sample was blood. The receptors here all came from a man aged 18 to 35 in good health.

The J gene is TRBJ2-7, the V gene TRBV6-2 or TRBV6-3; D unclear. Trimming took off 4 bases at V and 4 bases at J, with 11 bases between the two ends. This CDR3 has 13 residues. Germline V gene sequence: CDR1 MNHEY, CDR2 SVGEGT. DNA for the CDR3: TGTGCCAGCAGTTTTTACCACCCATACGAGCAGTACTTC. This sequence encodes CASSFYHPYEQYF.

In DNA form, the CDR3 reads TGCGCCAGCAGCCAGCCCTGGACAGGGAAGGGTGAAAAACTGTTTTTT. Its translation: CASSQPWTGKGEKLFF. The rearrangement joins TRBV4-1 to TRBJ1-4; 8 positions agree with TRBD1. This CDR3 has 16 residues. In germline, CDR1 is MGHRA, CDR2 YSYEKL. With V trimmed by 3 bases and J by 7 bases, 10 bases remained unmatched.

There are a few counts of this clonotype. The chain joins TRBV2 to TRBJ1-6; D ambiguous. Germline V CDR1 and CDR2: SNHLY, FYNNEI. V lost 10 bases, J lost 6 bases, and 16 bases lay in between. This CDR3 has 14 amino acids. The CDR3 spells CATTGSRFNSPLHF. The DNA for the CDR3 is TGTGCCACTACCGGGTCGAGATTTAATTCACCCCTCCACTTT.

V and J are TRBV29-1 and TRBJ1-1; 9 bases are shared with TRBD1. Germline values: CDR1 SQVTM, CDR2 ANQGSEA. The CDR3 extends over 15 amino acids. J was trimmed by 4 bases and V by 5 bases; bases with no gene match: 11. CDR3 in amino acids: CSVNPDRGYITEAFF. The CDR3 DNA is TGCAGCGTTAACCCGGACAGGGGCTACATCACTGAAGCTTTCTTT.

This chain uses TRBV20-1 with TRBJ2-3, with 13 positions matching TRBD2. CDR1 is DFQATT, CDR2 SNEGSKA, per germline (reference sequence). J was trimmed by 2 bases and V by 3 bases; bases with no gene match: 5. The CDR3 runs 16 residues. CDR3 in DNA: TGCAGTGCTAGTTGGACTAGCGGGAGCCCCACAGATACGCAGTATTTT. Translating gives CSASWTSGSPTDTQYF.